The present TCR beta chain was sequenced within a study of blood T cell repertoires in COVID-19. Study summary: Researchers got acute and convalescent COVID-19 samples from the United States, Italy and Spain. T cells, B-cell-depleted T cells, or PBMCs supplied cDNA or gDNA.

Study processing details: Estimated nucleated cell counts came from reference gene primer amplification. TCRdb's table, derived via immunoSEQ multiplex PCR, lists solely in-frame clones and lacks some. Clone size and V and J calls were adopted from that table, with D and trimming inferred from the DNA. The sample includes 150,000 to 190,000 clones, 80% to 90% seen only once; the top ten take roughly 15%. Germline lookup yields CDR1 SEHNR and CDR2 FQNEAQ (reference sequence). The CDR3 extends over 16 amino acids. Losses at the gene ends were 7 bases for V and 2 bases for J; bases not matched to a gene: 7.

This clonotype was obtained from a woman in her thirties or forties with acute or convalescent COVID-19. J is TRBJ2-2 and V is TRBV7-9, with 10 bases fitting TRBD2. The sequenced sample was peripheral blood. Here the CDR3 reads CASIHPSGRNTGELFF. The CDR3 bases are TGTGCCAGCATCCACCCTAGCGGGAGAAACACCGGGGAGCTGTTTTTT. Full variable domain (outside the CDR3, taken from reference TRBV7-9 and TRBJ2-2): DTGVSQNPRHKITKRGQNVTFRCDPISEHNRLYWYRQTLGQGPEFLTYFQNEAQLEKSRLLSDRFSAERPKGSFSTLEIQRTEQGDSAMYLCASIHPSGRNTGELFFGEGSRLTVL.